The 15 T cell receptor beta chains below all came from one sample that was sequenced in a study of patients and donors after allogeneic stem cell transplantation. TCRdb independently ran MiXCR on the RT-PCR reads; one entry per CDR3 protein. The sample yields more than 850,000 distinct CDR3 sequences, about 20% seen once. Sequencing input: blood, either unsorted or a sorted T cell fraction (not recorded which). Receptor source: a human donor who was either an allogeneic HSCT recipient or a stem cell or donor lymphocyte infusion donor (not recorded which). It is not recorded whose cells these are; they may come from a transplant donor.

This clonotype was counted a single time. V usage is TRBV6-1 and J usage is TRBJ1-5; weak D call: TRBD1 (5 bases). V lost 1 base to trimming and J lost 0 bases, with 13 bases between them. There are 17 residues in the CDR3. Per the germline V gene, CDR1 is MNHNS and CDR2 is SASEGT. CDR3 DNA sequence: TGTGCCAGCAGTGAAGACACCGGGACGAGTAGCAATCAGCCCCAGCATTTT. As protein: CASSEDTGTSSNQPQHF.

Ten or more counts support this clonotype. CDR3 region: CASSLWGAGYTF. CDR3 nucleotides: TGTGCCAGCAGTTTATGGGGGGCTGGCTACACCTTC. J is TRBJ1-2 and V is TRBV12-3 or TRBV12-4, with TRBD1 as a possible D gene (6 bases). Trimming left V 2 bases short and J 7 bases short, with 8 bases between. The CDR3 contains 12 residues.

The chain joins TRBV6-1 to TRBJ2-5; TRBD1 matches 7 bases. There are 14 residues in the CDR3. Germline lookup yields CDR1 MNHNS and CDR2 SASEGT. Trimming at V came to 4 bases and at J to 5 bases, leaving 7 bases not matched to a gene. Written as DNA, the CDR3 is TGTGCCAGCAGTGGACAGGGTGTTAGGGAGACCCAGTACTTC. This sequence encodes CASSGQGVRETQYF.

The J gene is TRBJ2-7, the V gene TRBV5-1; D might be TRBD2 (6 bases). The CDR3 sequence is 16 residues long. The V end was cut by 2 bases, the J end by 2 bases, with 17 bases between. The germline CDR1 and CDR2 sequences are SGHRS and YFSETQ. CDR3 coding DNA: TGCGCCAGCAGCTTAACCGCGGGGAACACCCCCTACGAGCAGTACTTC. Protein sequence: CASSLTAGNTPYEQYF.

In its sample, this clonotype was seen a few times. The V call is TRBV5-1, the J call TRBJ1-1, with D uncertain. Trimming took off 0 bases at V and 0 bases at J, with 6 bases between the two ends. CDR3 length: 14 residues. Germline CDR1 is SGHRS and CDR2 is YFSETQ. The CDR3 reads CASSLAALNTEAFF. In nucleotides, the CDR3 is TGCGCCAGCAGCTTGGCAGCCCTGAACACTGAAGCTTTCTTT.

V usage is TRBV7-2 and J usage is TRBJ2-4; no definite D call. V lost 2 bases and J lost 1, with 12 bases in between. The CDR3 is 16 amino acids. Germline assignment: CDR1 SGHTA and CDR2 FQGNSA. CDR3 in amino acids: CASSLQYPGAKNIQYF. CDR3 nucleotide sequence: TGTGCCAGCAGCTTACAGTACCCTGGCGCCAAAAACATTCAGTACTTC.

This clonotype was detected many times. The genes are TRBV12-3 or TRBV12-4 and TRBJ1-1; D unclear. The CDR3 totals 14 residues. The ends were cut back, 3 bases at V and 1 base at J, with 9 bases in the middle. The CDR3 spells CASSLWEQNTEAFF. CDR3 sequence (DNA): TGTGCCAGCAGTTTGTGGGAGCAGAACACTGAAGCTTTCTTT.

The sample holds a few counts of this clonotype. This chain uses TRBV6-2 or TRBV6-3 with TRBJ1-6; D remains ambiguous. Per the germline V gene, CDR1 is MNHEY and CDR2 is SVGEGT. The CDR3 consists of 14 residues. Trimming pared 6 bases from V and 4 bases from J, leaving 10 bases between. The CDR3 region has the DNA TGTGCCAGCAGCGTAGAGAAATATAATTCACCCCTCCACTTT. It specifies CASSVEKYNSPLHF.

The V gene is TRBV15, the J gene TRBJ2-1; no clear D. Germline assignment: CDR1 LNHNV and CDR2 YYDKDF (reference sequence). V shed 4 bases and J shed 8 bases, with 9 bases lying between them. This CDR3 region has 12 residues. This chain's CDR3 is CATSKELYEQFF. CDR3 bases: TGTGCCACCAGCAAAGAGCTGTATGAGCAGTTCTTC.

The chain combines TRBV7-8 with TRBJ2-7; D might be TRBD1 (5 bases). The CDR3 loop spans 14 amino acids. Germline CDR1 is SGHVS and CDR2 is FQNEAQ. Trimming stripped 3 bases from V and 2 bases from J, with 11 bases between. CDR3 nucleotides: TGTGCCAGCAGCTTTGTAGACAGTACCTACGAGCAGTACTTC. Its protein is CASSFVDSTYEQYF.

This clonotype came up a few times. This chain uses TRBV30 with TRBJ2-1; D ambiguous. V lost 3 bases and J 4 bases, leaving 13 bases between the germline ends. From germline, CDR1 is GTSNPN and CDR2 SVGIG (reference sequence). The CDR3 consists of 14 residues. The CDR3 bases are TGTGCCTGGAGGCCTCCTACACTTTACAATGAGCAGTTCTTC. Translated, it gives CAWRPPTLYNEQFF.

This chain uses TRBV20-1 with TRBJ1-1; no clear D. V lost 6 bases and J 1 base, leaving 9 bases between the germline ends. The CDR3 extends over 12 amino acids. Germline CDR1 reads DFQATT; CDR2 reads SNEGSKA (reference sequence). The DNA for the CDR3 is TGCAGTGCGGATTCCGAGAACACTGAAGCTTTCTTT. Encoded protein: CSADSENTEAFF.

This clonotype was observed at least ten times. This chain connects TRBV12-3 or TRBV12-4 to TRBJ1-6, with D maybe TRBD1 (5 bases). V dropped 3 bases and J dropped 8 bases, with 11 bases sitting between them. There are 14 residues in the CDR3. Written as DNA, the CDR3 is TGTGCCAGCAGTTTTCAGGACATGCATTCACCCCTCCACTTT. This codes for CASSFQDMHSPLHF.

This clonotype occurred a few times. The J gene is TRBJ1-1, the V gene TRBV21-1; the table gives TRBD1 as D, unverified against the DNA. TRBV21-1 is a listed pseudogene. This CDR3 has 14 residues. The CDR3 DNA reads as TGTGCCTTCCAGAGGGGGCGCGAAGGGCCTGAAGCTTTCTTT. Encoded protein: CAFQRGREGPEAFF.

This clonotype was seen only a few times. The rearrangement links TRBV9 to TRBJ1-2, with D unresolved. V shed 4 bases and J shed 8 bases, with 9 bases lying between them. This CDR3 is built from 11 residues. Per germline, CDR1 SGDLS and CDR2 YYNGEE. CDR3 DNA: TGTGCCAGCAGCAGTAATAGGGGCTACACCTTC. Residues: CASSSNRGYTF.